This is a list of T cell receptor beta chains from one sample in a study of blood T cell repertoires in COVID-19. Repertoires were generated with immunoSEQ multiplex PCR, while TCRdb's copy carries only in-frame clones and drops some. The top ten hold around 3.8% of the sample, which has about 20,000 clones, more than 75% seen once. Sample: peripheral blood. Every receptor here comes from a man in his fifties or sixties with active COVID-19. Both conserved end residues are trimmed from each CDR3.

TRBJ2-3 | 14 | TRBV27 | ASSLWRGGSTDTQY
TRBJ1-1 | 12 | TRBV6-5 | ASREGQGRTEAF
TRBJ1-3 | 16 | TRBV7-8 | ASSLRRGQGAPGNTIY
TRBJ2-3 | 10 | TRBV27 | ASSLEGDTQY
TRBJ2-2 | 14 | TRBV19 | ASSIAPAQGTGELF
TRBJ2-3 | 14 | TRBV7-9 | ASSPQDRDLSDTQY
TRBJ1-2 | 14 | TRBV3-1/TRBV3-2 | ASSRSGGGAGYGYT
TRBJ2-3 | 14 | TRBV9 | ASSVDPGGRTDTQY
TRBJ2-2 | 13 | TRBV9 | ASSVSGGDTGELF
TRBJ2-1 | 16 | TRBV7-9 | ASASLRGGGGQYNEQF
TRBJ2-5 | 11 | TRBV2 | ASAASGEETQY
TRBJ1-1 | 12 | TRBV19 | ASSPDRVATEAF
TRBJ2-1 | 14 | TRBV24-1 | ATSDSSGGASNEQF
TRBJ2-7 | 12 | TRBV25-1 | ASSWDRGTYEQY
TRBJ2-3 | 12 | TRBV29-1 | SVASGGASDTQY
TRBJ1-5 | 13 | TRBV5-5 | ASSLDDRGFQPQH
TRBJ1-1 | 12 | TRBV9 | ASSVVGAETEAF
TRBJ1-2 | 15 | TRBV7-9 | ASSSLRRKGGIHGYT
TRBJ2-2 | 9 | TRBV29-1 | SAGQIGELF
TRBJ2-7 | 13 | TRBV11-2 | ASSLPRLPPGEQY
TRBJ2-7 | 12 | TRBV11-2 | ASSSTSGSYEQY
TRBJ1-1 | 12 | TRBV7-3 | ASSDGGTNTEAF
TRBJ2-6 | 16 | TRBV10-1 | ASSRAIKSSSGANVLT
TRBJ2-7 | 13 | TRBV7-2 | ASSAGRGQTYEQY
TRBJ2-4 | 12 | TRBV4-2 | ASSQGGAKNIQY
TRBJ2-1 | 16 | TRBV3-1/TRBV3-2 | ASSPMYFTTSGYNEQF
TRBJ1-1 | 16 | TRBV7-2 | ASNQMPRQDQSNTEAF
TRBJ1-4 | 12 | TRBV2 | ASRPTGAAEKLF
TRBJ2-7 | 14 | TRBV7-8 | ASSHRGRTSGREQY
TRBJ2-1 | 12 | TRBV29-1 | SVATGFPPEEQF
TRBJ1-6 | 11 | TRBV18 | ASSESTNSPLH
TRBJ2-2 | 12 | TRBV7-6 | ASSSSGSTGELF
TRBJ1-5 | 13 | TRBV11-2 | ASSTGTGAGQPQH
TRBJ2-5 | 12 | TRBV20-1 | SASETRNSETQY
TRBJ1-6 | 14 | TRBV5-1 | ASSLAESSYNSPLH
TRBJ1-2 | 12 | TRBV7-9 | ASSQTRDSYGYT
TRBJ2-3 | 15 | TRBV29-1 | SVLAGGAWGGTDTQY
TRBJ2-1 | 12 | TRBV6-2/TRBV6-3 | ASSYVPGYNEQF
TRBJ2-1 | 12 | TRBV11-2 | ASSPGLSYNEQF
TRBJ2-1 | 15 | TRBV4-1 | ASSRFGEGNSYNEQF
TRBJ2-2 | 15 | TRBV28 | ASSLPSGGLRPGELF
TRBJ2-7 | 10 | TRBV7-9 | ASSLVHYEQY
TRBJ2-7 | 12 | TRBV5-6 | ASSLMGLFYEQY
TRBJ2-3 | 12 | TRBV5-1 | ASSEGARTDTQY
TRBJ2-7 | 12 | TRBV27 | ASSPFAASYEQY
TRBJ2-3 | 17 | TRBV4-2 | ASSPRVGVSGTLTDTQY
TRBJ1-2 | 13 | TRBV9 | ASSVGSSTGYGYT
TRBJ2-1 | 12 | TRBV5-4 | ASSREGQGPEQF
TRBJ1-2 | 15 | TRBV7-2 | ASSLAGQAILGYGYT
TRBJ2-5 | 11 | TRBV5-1 | ASSTGTSETQY
TRBJ1-1 | 14 | TRBV19 | ASNRQGQLMNTEAF
TRBJ1-3 | 13 | TRBV3-1/TRBV3-2 | ASSQGTRSGNTIY
TRBJ2-1 | 9 | TRBV20-1 | SVPGGVEQF
TRBJ2-7 | 10 | TRBV5-8 | ASSKGPYEQY
TRBJ2-1 | 13 | TRBV7-6 | ASSPSPTRFHEQF
TRBJ1-2 | 12 | TRBV19 | ASSTGVGNYGYT
TRBJ2-2 | 12 | TRBV29-1 | SASQGLATGELF
TRBJ2-7 | 11 | TRBV30 | AWSQGRDYEQY
TRBJ1-3 | 14 | TRBV5-1 | ASSRTGLSSGNTIY